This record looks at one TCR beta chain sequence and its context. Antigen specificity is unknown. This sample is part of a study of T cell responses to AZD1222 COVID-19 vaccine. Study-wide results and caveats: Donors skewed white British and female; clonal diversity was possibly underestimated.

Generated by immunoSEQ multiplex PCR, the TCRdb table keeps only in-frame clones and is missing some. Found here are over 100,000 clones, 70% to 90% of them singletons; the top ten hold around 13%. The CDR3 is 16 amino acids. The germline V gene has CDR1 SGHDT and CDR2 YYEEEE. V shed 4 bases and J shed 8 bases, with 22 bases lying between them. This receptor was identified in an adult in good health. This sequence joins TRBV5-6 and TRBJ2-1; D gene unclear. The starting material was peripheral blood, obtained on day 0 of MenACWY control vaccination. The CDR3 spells CASSPRLGVAVYEQFF. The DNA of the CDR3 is TGTGCCAGCAGCCCGAGACTTGGGGTTGCGGTCTATGAGCAGTTCTTC.